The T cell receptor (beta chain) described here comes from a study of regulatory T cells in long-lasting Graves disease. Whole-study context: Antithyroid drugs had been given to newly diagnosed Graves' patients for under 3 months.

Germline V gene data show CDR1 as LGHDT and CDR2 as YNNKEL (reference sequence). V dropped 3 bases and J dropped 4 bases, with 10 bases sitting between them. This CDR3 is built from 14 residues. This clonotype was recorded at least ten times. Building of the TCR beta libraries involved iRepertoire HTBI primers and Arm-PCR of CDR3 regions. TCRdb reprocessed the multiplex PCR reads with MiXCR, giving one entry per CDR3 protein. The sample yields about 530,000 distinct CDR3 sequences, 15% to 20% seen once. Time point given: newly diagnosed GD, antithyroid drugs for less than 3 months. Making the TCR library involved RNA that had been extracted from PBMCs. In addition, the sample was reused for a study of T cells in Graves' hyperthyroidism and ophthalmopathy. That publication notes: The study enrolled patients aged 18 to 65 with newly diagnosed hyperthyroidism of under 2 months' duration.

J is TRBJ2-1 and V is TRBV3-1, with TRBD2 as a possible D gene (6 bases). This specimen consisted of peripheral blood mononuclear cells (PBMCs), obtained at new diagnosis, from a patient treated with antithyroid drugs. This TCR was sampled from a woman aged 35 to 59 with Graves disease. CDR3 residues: CASSHSRGYNEQFF. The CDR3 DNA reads TGTGCCAGCAGCCACTCACGGGGGTACAATGAGCAGTTCTTC.